This T cell receptor beta chain is from a study of blood T cell repertoires in COVID-19. This table comes from immunoSEQ multiplex PCR, and its TCRdb copy is limited to in-frame clones, with some not included. The table has 200,000 to 250,000 clones, more than 65% seen once. This clone came up once. Distinct nucleotide sequences in the sample also encode this CDR3. Trimming cost V 0 bases and J 4 bases; bases outside gene matches: 4. CDR3 size: 15 residues. CDR1 is SGDLS, CDR2 YYNGEE, per germline. V usage is TRBV9 and J usage is TRBJ2-1; TRBD1 agrees at 7 bases. The sample was peripheral blood. The sequence derives from a man in his fifties with active or convalescent COVID-19. In nucleotides, the CDR3 is TGTGCCAGCAGCGTAGCTACAGGGGCATACAATGAGCAGTTCTTC. It is translated as CASSVATGAYNEQFF.